This is a list of T cell receptor beta chains from one sample in a study of blood T cell repertoires in COVID-19. TCRdb keeps only in-frame clones here, not all; method: immunoSEQ multiplex PCR. This table holds 200,000 to 250,000 clones, 82% found once. The sample comprised peripheral blood. These receptor sequences come from an elderly woman with active or convalescent COVID-19. Each CDR3 is given with its conserved first and last residue. Each record gives: CDR3 DNA, CDR3 protein, J gene, V gene, D gene, clone size. D genes are given only for firm matches. The size field is filled for only some rows; it gives once, few, many or a size class.

CDR3nt: TGCGCCAGCAGCTTAGACAGGGTAGGAGAGACCCAGTACTTC; CDR3aa: CASSLDRVGETQYF; j_gene: TRBJ2-5; v_gene: TRBV5-1; d_gene: TRBD1; abundance: .
CDR3nt: TGTGCCAGCAGTTACTCGGCAGGGAATGGCTACACCTTC; CDR3aa: CASSYSAGNGYTF; j_gene: TRBJ1-2; v_gene: TRBV6-5; d_gene: .; abundance: .
CDR3nt: TGCAGTGCTAGAGCCAACTACGAGCAGTACTTC; CDR3aa: CSARANYEQYF; j_gene: TRBJ2-7; v_gene: TRBV20-1; d_gene: .; abundance: .
CDR3nt: TGTGCCAGCAGCTTGGCCCTGGGGCGTGGAAACACCATATATTTT; CDR3aa: CASSLALGRGNTIYF; j_gene: TRBJ1-3; v_gene: TRBV5-4; d_gene: .; abundance: .
CDR3nt: TGTGCCAGCTCACCAACTGGAAGGGACAGCGAAGCTTTCTTT; CDR3aa: CASSPTGRDSEAFF; j_gene: TRBJ1-1; v_gene: TRBV18; d_gene: TRBD1; abundance: .
CDR3nt: TGTGCCAGCAGTGAGGCAGGGTTCGAGACCCAGTACTTC; CDR3aa: CASSEAGFETQYF; j_gene: TRBJ2-5; v_gene: TRBV6-1; d_gene: .; abundance: .
CDR3nt: TGTGCCAGCAGGGCCGGGACAGGGGTCCGGAGAATAGAAAAACTGTTTTTT; CDR3aa: CASRAGTGVRRIEKLFF; j_gene: TRBJ1-4; v_gene: TRBV28; d_gene: TRBD1; abundance: .
CDR3nt: TGTGCCAGCAGCCCGGGACTAGGAGCCTACGAGCAGTACTTC; CDR3aa: CASSPGLGAYEQYF; j_gene: TRBJ2-7; v_gene: TRBV14; d_gene: TRBD2; abundance: .
CDR3nt: TGCGCCAGCAGGTTCCCTAGCATCGAGCAGTTCTTC; CDR3aa: CASRFPSIEQFF; j_gene: TRBJ2-1; v_gene: TRBV5-1; d_gene: .; abundance: .
CDR3nt: TGCGCCAGCAGCGAATGGACAGGGGTCGCTTACGAGCAGTACTTC; CDR3aa: CASSEWTGVAYEQYF; j_gene: TRBJ2-7; v_gene: TRBV5-1; d_gene: TRBD1; abundance: many
CDR3nt: TGTGCCATCAGTGAGTCGGGGCATCGAGTGAGCACTGAAGCTTTCTTT; CDR3aa: CAISESGHRVSTEAFF; j_gene: TRBJ1-1; v_gene: TRBV10-3; d_gene: .; abundance: once
CDR3nt: TGCGCCAGCAGTAAGAATAACATGAACACCGGGGAGCTGTTTTTT; CDR3aa: CASSKNNMNTGELFF; j_gene: TRBJ2-2; v_gene: TRBV10-2; d_gene: .; abundance: .
CDR3nt: TGCGCCAGCTACTCGGGACAGGGGACACACGAGCAGTACTTC; CDR3aa: CASYSGQGTHEQYF; j_gene: TRBJ2-7; v_gene: TRBV10-2; d_gene: TRBD1; abundance: .
CDR3nt: TGTGCCAGTAGTGCGAACAGGGGGCTATCGAACACTGAAGCTTTCTTT; CDR3aa: CASSANRGLSNTEAFF; j_gene: TRBJ1-1; v_gene: TRBV19; d_gene: TRBD1; abundance: few
CDR3nt: TGTGCCAGCCGGGGAACAGTATATGAAAAACTGTTTTTT; CDR3aa: CASRGTVYEKLFF; j_gene: TRBJ1-4; v_gene: TRBV2; d_gene: .; abundance: .
CDR3nt: TGTGCCAGCAGCCAAGGGGGGGCCAACTACAATGAGCAGTTCTTC; CDR3aa: CASSQGGANYNEQFF; j_gene: TRBJ2-1; v_gene: TRBV7-9; d_gene: .; abundance: .
CDR3nt: TGCGCCAGCAGCTTGATGAGACAGGCCGCGGAGACCCAGTACTTC; CDR3aa: CASSLMRQAAETQYF; j_gene: TRBJ2-5; v_gene: TRBV5-1; d_gene: .; abundance: few
CDR3nt: TGCGCCAGCAGAAGCGTCACAGGGACCTCTGAAGCTTTCTTT; CDR3aa: CASRSVTGTSEAFF; j_gene: TRBJ1-1; v_gene: TRBV10-2; d_gene: .; abundance: .
CDR3nt: TGTGCCAGCAGTTATACCGGGACAGGGGGCTCTCAGCCCCAGCATTTT; CDR3aa: CASSYTGTGGSQPQHF; j_gene: TRBJ1-5; v_gene: TRBV5-6; d_gene: TRBD1; abundance: few
CDR3nt: TGCAGCGTTGGGGACAGAGACACTGAAGCTTTCTTT; CDR3aa: CSVGDRDTEAFF; j_gene: TRBJ1-1; v_gene: TRBV29-1; d_gene: TRBD1; abundance: .